Listed below are T cell receptor beta chains from one sample, sequenced in a study of blood T cell repertoires in COVID-19. Here immunoSEQ multiplex PCR was the method, and the copy in TCRdb shows in-frame clones only, minus some. Here the sample spans approximately 140,000 clones, around 80% being singletons. Sequences were obtained from peripheral blood. These receptors were obtained from a woman of 80 years or more in a cohort sampled during active or convalescent COVID-19. Each CDR3 is given with its conserved first and last residue. The D gene is left open where the match is weak. Only some rows state a clone size, as once, few, many or a class for expanded clones.

j_call | v_call | clone_size | d_call | cdr3_aa | cdr3_nt
TRBJ2-2 | TRBV5-1 | - | TRBD2 | CASSLGFGLAGENTGELFF | TGCGCCAGCAGCTTGGGTTTCGGACTAGCGGGGGAAAACACCGGGGAGCTGTTTTTT
TRBJ1-5 | TRBV6-5 | - | TRBD1 | CASSRQGNQPQHF | TGTGCCAGCAGTCGACAGGGTAATCAGCCCCAGCATTTT
TRBJ2-1 | TRBV20-1 | - | - | CSARYNEQFF | TGCAGTGCTCGCTACAATGAGCAGTTCTTC
TRBJ2-1 | TRBV7-8 | - | TRBD1 | CASSLTLAGGYNEQFF | TGTGCCAGCAGCTTAACGTTGGCAGGGGGCTACAATGAGCAGTTCTTC
TRBJ2-3 | TRBV4-2 | - | - | CASSQDFVRRLDTQYF | TGTGCCAGCAGCCAAGATTTCGTCCGACGACTGGATACGCAGTATTTT
TRBJ1-2 | TRBV7-2 | - | TRBD1 | CASSLGLRGYGYTF | TGTGCCAGCAGCTTAGGTCTCAGGGGGTATGGCTACACCTTC
TRBJ1-2 | TRBV10-3 | - | - | CAIMGSGSGYTF | TGTGCCATCATGGGGAGCGGGAGTGGCTACACCTTC
TRBJ2-3 | TRBV3-1/TRBV3-2 | - | - | CASSQDLGLSTDTQYF | TGTGCCAGCAGCCAAGATCTGGGCCTTAGCACAGATACGCAGTATTTT
TRBJ2-3 | TRBV5-1 | - | TRBD2 | CASSRGLAGGAGFTDTQYF | TGCGCCAGCAGCCGCGGACTAGCGGGGGGGGCAGGCTTCACAGATACGCAGTATTTT
TRBJ1-1 | TRBV3-1/TRBV3-2 | - | TRBD1 | CASSQDYQGAWNTEAFF | TGTGCCAGCAGCCAAGATTATCAGGGGGCATGGAACACTGAAGCTTTCTTT
TRBJ1-2 | TRBV7-9 | once | - | CASSLDVVPGVAGYTF | TGTGCCAGCAGCTTAGATGTGGTTCCAGGGGTTGCTGGCTACACCTTC
TRBJ2-7 | TRBV19 | - | TRBD1 | CASRPQTGGYEQYF | TGTGCCAGTAGACCGCAAACAGGGGGCTACGAGCAGTACTTC
TRBJ2-3 | TRBV5-1 | - | TRBD1 | CASSPPTGTGKDTQYF | TGCGCCAGCAGCCCGCCCACCGGGACAGGGAAAGATACGCAGTATTTT
TRBJ2-7 | TRBV4-2 | - | TRBD2 | CASSQDLAGAAYEQYF | TGTGCCAGCAGCCAAGATCTAGCGGGGGCCGCCTACGAGCAGTACTTC
TRBJ2-3 | TRBV28 | - | - | CASSLVSASTDTQYF | TGTGCCAGCAGTTTGGTGAGTGCTAGCACAGATACGCAGTATTTT
TRBJ2-5 | TRBV7-9 | - | TRBD2 | CASSGGAGETQYF | TGTGCCAGCTCCGGGGGGGCCGGGGAGACCCAGTACTTC
TRBJ1-4 | TRBV5-4 | many | - | CASSFDRRDEKLFF | TGTGCCAGCAGCTTCGACAGGCGAGATGAAAAACTGTTTTTT
TRBJ2-5 | TRBV4-2 | once | - | CASSQVGVRGAGETQYF | TGTGCCAGCAGCCAAGTCGGGGTAAGGGGCGCGGGGGAGACCCAGTACTTC
TRBJ2-1 | TRBV19 | once | TRBD1 | CASKLPGGGYNEQFF | TGTGCCAGTAAGCTTCCAGGGGGCGGGTACAATGAGCAGTTCTTC
TRBJ1-1 | TRBV15 | - | TRBD1 | CATSRDRGFTEAFF | TGTGCCACCAGCAGGGACAGGGGTTTCACTGAAGCTTTCTTT
TRBJ2-2 | TRBV12-5 | - | - | CASGLELSTGELFF | TGTGCTAGTGGTTTGGAACTCTCCACCGGGGAGCTGTTTTTT
TRBJ1-4 | TRBV7-3 | - | - | CASSLTGRTANEKLFF | TGTGCCAGCAGCTTAACCGGGAGAACGGCTAATGAAAAACTGTTTTTT
TRBJ1-4 | TRBV7-8 | - | - | CASSLGSVATNEKLFF | TGTGCCAGCAGCTTAGGGTCAGTCGCAACTAATGAAAAACTGTTTTTT
TRBJ2-5 | TRBV5-5 | once | - | CASSRGSQETQYF | TGTGCCAGCAGCCGAGGAAGTCAAGAGACCCAGTACTTC
TRBJ1-1 | TRBV19 | - | - | CASSIGPSGKAFF | TGTGCCAGTAGTATAGGCCCCTCAGGTAAAGCTTTCTTT
TRBJ2-2 | TRBV27 | - | TRBD1 | CASKKTGGAGELFF | TGTGCCAGCAAAAAGACAGGGGGTGCCGGGGAGCTGTTTTTT
TRBJ2-3 | TRBV7-3 | - | TRBD2 | CASSLRVAGADTQYF | TGTGCCAGCAGTTTGAGGGTTGCGGGGGCAGATACGCAGTATTTT
TRBJ2-7 | TRBV6-6 | - | - | CASRQGNSYEQYF | TGTGCCAGCAGACAGGGTAACTCCTACGAGCAGTACTTC
TRBJ1-2 | TRBV7-8 | - | TRBD1 | CASSLDQSYRGREYGYTF | TGTGCCAGCAGCTTAGACCAATCGTACAGGGGGCGGGAGTATGGCTACACCTTC
TRBJ2-4 | TRBV7-2 | - | - | CASSLEAGVRNIQYF | TGTGCCAGCAGCTTAGAGGCAGGGGTGAGAAACATTCAGTACTTC
TRBJ1-1 | TRBV19 | - | TRBD1 | CASRTDRVGTEAFF | TGTGCCAGTAGAACCGACAGGGTGGGTACTGAAGCTTTCTTT
TRBJ1-4 | TRBV5-6 | few | - | CASSEQGTATNEKLFF | TGTGCCAGCAGCGAGCAGGGCACCGCAACTAATGAAAAACTGTTTTTT
TRBJ2-5 | TRBV4-2 | - | TRBD2 | CASSLGLAGGSETQYF | TGTGCCAGCAGCCTCGGACTAGCGGGGGGATCAGAGACCCAGTACTTC
TRBJ1-5 | TRBV28 | - | - | CAIGGGRQPQHF | TGTGCCATTGGGGGCGGAAGGCAGCCCCAGCATTTT
TRBJ2-3 | TRBV6-5 | - | - | CASSRGPGIDTQYF | TGTGCCAGCAGTAGGGGTCCAGGGATTGATACGCAGTATTTT
TRBJ1-2 | TRBV5-1 | - | - | CASSFDRLRNYGYTF | TGCGCCAGCAGCTTTGACAGGTTGAGGAACTATGGCTACACCTTC
TRBJ1-6 | TRBV29-1 | few | - | CSVVMGVGSPLHF | TGCAGCGTTGTGATGGGCGTGGGTTCACCCCTCCACTTT
TRBJ2-5 | TRBV4-1 | - | - | CASSPTQSSVETQYF | TGCGCCAGCAGCCCCACCCAATCTAGTGTGGAGACCCAGTACTTC
TRBJ2-3 | TRBV23-1 | - | TRBD1 | CASSHPGRVPRTGPTDTQYF | TGCGCCAGCAGTCATCCCGGTCGTGTTCCCAGGACAGGGCCCACAGATACGCAGTATTTT
TRBJ1-1 | TRBV6-5 | - | TRBD1 | CASSYDRGNTEAFF | TGTGCCAGCAGTTACGACAGGGGGAACACTGAAGCTTTCTTT
TRBJ2-7 | TRBV5-8 | - | - | CASSLGHSYEQYF | TGTGCCAGCAGCTTGGGACACTCCTACGAGCAGTACTTC
TRBJ1-5 | TRBV6-2/TRBV6-3 | few | - | CASSPPRSNQPQHF | TGTGCCAGCAGTCCCCCCCGTAGCAATCAGCCCCAGCATTTT